This TCR beta chain was recorded in a study of CD8+CD57+ T cells in acquired aplastic anemia. Turning to the study itself: DNA recovered from sorted CD4+ and CD8+ cells had a mean of approximately 3.2 ug. Study-wide findings and caveats: The same twenty-nine CD8+ CDR3 sequences occurred in patients and in controls.

Germline V lookup: CDR1 MNHEY, CDR2 SMNVEV (reference sequence). This CDR3 is 14 amino acids long. With 2 bases removed from V and 6 bases from J, the gap between germline ends came to 13 bases. Patients sequenced had flow cytometry evidence of CD8+CD57+ cell expansion. The patients, all of them, had severe acquired aplastic anemia. Genomic DNA acted as the template from which TCR beta VDJ combination and CDR3 sequence profiling were carried out. TCRdb re-called the reads through MiXCR, storing one row per CDR3 protein. The sample contains approximately 470,000 distinct CDR3 sequences, less than 35% of which appear only once. Of note for this clonotype: The antigen is unknown.

V usage is TRBV27 and J usage is TRBJ1-2; D is perhaps TRBD1 (5 bases). Sequencing input: sorted CD4+, CD8+, or CD8+CD57+ T cells (not recorded which) from PBMCs. The TCR comes from a human donor with aplastic anemia. CDR3 protein: CASSLEGRLHGYTF. DNA for the CDR3: TGTGCCAGCAGTTTAGAGGGGAGGCTTCATGGCTACACCTTC.